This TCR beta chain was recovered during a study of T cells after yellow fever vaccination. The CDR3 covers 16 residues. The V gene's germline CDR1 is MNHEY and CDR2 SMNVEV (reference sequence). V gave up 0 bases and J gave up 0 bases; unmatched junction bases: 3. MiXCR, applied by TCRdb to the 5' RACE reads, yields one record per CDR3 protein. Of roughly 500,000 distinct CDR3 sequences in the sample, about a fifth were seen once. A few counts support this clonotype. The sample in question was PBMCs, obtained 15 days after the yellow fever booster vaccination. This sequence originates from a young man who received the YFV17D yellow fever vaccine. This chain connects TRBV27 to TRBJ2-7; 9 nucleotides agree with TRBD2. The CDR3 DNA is TGTGCCAGCAGTTTATCCAGGACTAGCGACTCCTACGAGCAGTACTTC. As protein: CASSLSRTSDSYEQYF.